This T cell receptor (beta chain) was observed in a study of response to subunit inactivated influenza vaccine. Trimming pared 1 base from V and 3 bases from J, leaving 10 bases between. This CDR3 comprises 15 residues. Germline CDR1 LNHDA, CDR2 SQIVND (reference sequence). This clonotype was counted at least ten times. Using its own MiXCR run on the RT-PCR reads, TCRdb lists one record per CDR3 protein. Of approximately 530,000 distinct CDR3 sequences in the sample, under 8.5% were seen once. This clonotype was obtained from a man between 50 and 75 years old who received an inactivated influenza vaccine. The input for sequencing was PBMCs from blood, taken roughly 24 months after vaccination. The chain couples TRBV19 to TRBJ2-1; D gene unclear. As DNA, the CDR3 is TGTGCCAGTAGTATAGGGGTTTCGCACTACAATGAGCAGTTCTTC. Encoded protein: CASSIGVSHYNEQFF.